Below are 25 T cell receptor beta chains sequenced from a single sample in a study of vaccination effects on CD4 cells after COVID-19 (dated by TCRdb to the early 2020s). To identify antigen-specific CD4+ T cell clonotypes by their expansion, the ViraFEST assay first stimulated PBMC with viral peptide pools and then applied TCR sequencing. After around eleven days of culture, CD4+ T cells were isolated with the EasySep CD4+ T cell isolation kit. Healthy vaccine recipients had no prior SARS-CoV-2 infection, confirmed by negative nucleocapsid antibodies before and after vaccination. For these receptors, no antigen is known. Library creation used the immunoSEQ multiplex PCR assay. Entries here come from immuneACCESS through TCRdb and include only in-frame sequences with V and J called. Some clones fail to appear in such tables; in the studies checked, an unresolved V gene covers under half of the shortfall, and the cause of the remainder is unknown. The sample data list more than 40,000 clones, and approximately 80% of these were observed just once. Of the sample, about 3.1% falls within the top ten clones.

The sequencing here drew on CD4+ T cells from PBMCs cultured with HCoV-NL63 spike peptides, taken before COVID-19 vaccination. In the paper's terms, the cell subset or site label means: HCoV-NL63 spike overlapping peptide pool stimulation. All receptors derive from a human donor who received a COVID-19 vaccine.

This clone was seen just once. The genes are TRBV12-3 or TRBV12-4 and TRBJ1-2; the D is unclear. The CDR3 sequence is 13 residues long. Trimming took 6 bases from V and 4 from J, leaving 12 bases between them. The chain's CDR3 is CASSRSAAYGYTF. Here the CDR3 DNA reads TGTGCCAGCAGCCGTTCAGCAGCCTATGGCTACACCTTC.

V gene TRBV7-8 combines with J gene TRBJ1-1, with 7 bases matching TRBD1. There are 17 residues in the CDR3. Germline lookup yields CDR1 SGHVS and CDR2 FQNEAQ. Losses at the gene ends were 2 bases for V and 0 bases for J; bases not matched to a gene: 9. The CDR3 sequence: CASSLQVVDRVNTEAFF. The CDR3 DNA is TGTGCCAGCAGCTTACAGGTGGTTGACAGGGTGAACACTGAAGCTTTCTTT.

V usage is TRBV25-1 and J usage is TRBJ2-2; TRBD1 or TRBD2 may be the D gene (5 bases each). This CDR3 contains 18 residues. Trimming shortened V by 6 bases and J by 3 bases, and 23 bases separated the two germline ends. Germline V gene data show CDR1 as MGHDK and CDR2 as SYGVNS. This chain's CDR3 is CASRPKVKGSNDTGELFF. CDR3 sequence (DNA): TGTGCCAGCAGACCCAAGGTTAAGGGGAGTAATGACACCGGGGAGCTGTTTTTT.

CDR3 nucleotide sequence: TGTGCCAGCAGCCTGGGACTAGCGGGGGTAGGTGCGGACACCGGGGAGCTGTTTTTT. Amino acids: CASSLGLAGVGADTGELFF. V usage is TRBV3-1 (or the pseudogene TRBV3-2) and J usage is TRBJ2-2; 14 bases map to TRBD2. V dropped 4 bases and J dropped 3; count of bases not matched to a gene: 10. Germline V gene lookup returns CDR1 LGHDT and CDR2 YNNKEL (reference sequence). The length of the CDR3 is 19 residues.

V and J are TRBV15 and TRBJ1-4; D is ambiguous. The CDR3 sequence is 15 residues long. The V end was cut by 0 bases, the J end by 0 bases, with 5 bases between. The germline V gene encodes CDR1 LNHNV and CDR2 YYDKDF (reference sequence). CDR3 bases: TGTGCCACCAGCAGAGATCCCCCAACTAATGAAAAACTGTTTTTT. Translating gives CATSRDPPTNEKLFF.

The chain employs TRBV18 and TRBJ1-1; 10 nucleotides align to TRBD1. Trimming cost V 6 bases and J 6 bases; bases outside gene matches: 10. In germline, CDR1 is KGHSH, CDR2 LQKENI. The CDR3 extends over 15 amino acids. The CDR3 sequence is CASSPQGQGFSEAFF. CDR3 bases: TGTGCCAGCTCGCCCCAGGGACAGGGGTTTTCTGAAGCTTTCTTT.

The rearrangement links TRBV7-2 to TRBJ2-7; 8 nucleotides match TRBD1. Germline lookup yields CDR1 SGHTA and CDR2 FQGNSA. CDR3 length: 15 amino acids. Trimming took 5 bases from V and 2 from J; bases not matched to a gene: 8. The CDR3 DNA reads TGTGCCAGCAGCCCAAGACAGGGGAACACCTACGAGCAGTACGTC. This gives the protein CASSPRQGNTYEQYV.

The CDR3 sequence: CASSSGYSYNEQFF. The CDR3 nucleotides are TGTGCCAGCAGTTCGGGGTACTCCTACAATGAGCAGTTCTTC. This chain links TRBV27 with TRBJ2-1, with a tentative D call TRBD2 (5 bases). Between the trimmed V and J ends, which lost 4 bases and 0 bases, there was a span of 7 bases. CDR3 length: 14 amino acids. Germline CDR1 reads MNHEY; CDR2 reads SMNVEV (reference sequence).

This clone occurred a few times. The chain combines TRBV5-1 with TRBJ2-2; D not certain. The V end lost 1 base, the J end lost 6 bases, and 4 bases lay between the germline ends. This CDR3 has 12 amino acids. Per germline, CDR1 SGHRS and CDR2 YFSETQ. CDR3 DNA sequence: TGCGCCAGCAGCTTGTCCTCCGGGGAGCTGTTTTTT. It yields the protein CASSLSSGELFF.

This clone was recorded a few times. The V call is TRBV4-2, the J call TRBJ1-2; D gene ambiguous. CDR3 length equals 14 residues. V was trimmed by 0 bases and J by 8 bases, leaving 13 bases between them. Germline values: CDR1 LGHNA, CDR2 YNFKEQ. CDR3 DNA: TGTGCCAGCAGCCAAGATCTTGTCCTGGGGGGCTACACCTTC. Protein sequence: CASSQDLVLGGYTF.

This clone has a single count. The genes are TRBV7-9 and TRBJ2-3; no firm D call. Germline CDR1 SEHNR, CDR2 FQNEAQ (reference sequence). This CDR3 is 11 amino acids long. With 4 bases removed from V and 2 bases from J, the gap between germline ends came to 1 base. CDR3 residues: CASSSTDTQYF. DNA for the CDR3: TGTGCCAGCAGCTCCACAGATACGCAGTATTTT.

The V gene is TRBV6-6, the J gene TRBJ2-7; D is ambiguous. Germline lookup yields CDR1 MNHNY and CDR2 SVGAGI (reference sequence). The CDR3 loop spans 13 amino acids. The V gene lost 6 bases and the J gene lost 0 bases, with 9 bases spanning the gap. The CDR3 here is CASSQDSSYEQYV. The DNA of the CDR3 is TGTGCCAGCAGCCAAGATTCCTCCTACGAGCAGTACGTC.

The CDR3 DNA sequence: TGTGCCAGTAGTATAACCACCGGGTTCTACGAGCAGTACGTC. It yields the protein CASSITTGFYEQYV. V is TRBV19 and J is TRBJ2-7; D is ambiguous. CDR3 length equals 14 residues. Trimming took off 2 bases at V and 3 bases at J, with 11 bases between the two ends. Germline lookup yields CDR1 LNHDA and CDR2 SQIVND (reference sequence).

The V and J genes are TRBV7-2 and TRBJ1-1, with 9 bases fitting TRBD1. This CDR3 contains 17 residues. Per the germline V gene, CDR1 is SGHTA and CDR2 is FQGNSA. V lost 7 bases to trimming and J lost 4 bases; unmatched junction nucleotides: 16. Here the CDR3 DNA reads TGTGCCAGCACCTTTCAGCCGCCCGGGACAGGGTTCACTGAAGCTTTCTTT. Its protein product is CASTFQPPGTGFTEAFF.

V is TRBV18 and J is TRBJ2-1; TRBD2 matches 9 bases. The CDR3 contains 18 residues. V lost 1 base, J lost 8 bases, and 15 bases stayed unmatched. The germline V gene encodes CDR1 KGHSH and CDR2 LQKENI. Here the CDR3 DNA reads TGTGCCAGCTCACCACTTTTCCGCGGGGGGGCCGGTTTCGATGAGCAGTTCTTC. Its protein is CASSPLFRGGAGFDEQFF.

V is TRBV6-5 and J is TRBJ1-2; perhaps TRBD1 as D (5 bases). The V gene lost 8 bases and the J gene lost 8 bases, with 15 bases spanning the gap. Germline V gives CDR1 MNHEY, CDR2 SVGAGI. The CDR3 totals 12 residues. Here the CDR3 DNA reads TGTGCCAGCGCCCTTGGGGCGCAAGGCTACACCTTC. Its protein product is CASALGAQGYTF.

The count of this clone is one. The genes are TRBV24-1 and TRBJ2-2, with 11 bases that match TRBD2. The CDR3 totals 17 residues. Germline V gene lookup returns CDR1 KGHDR and CDR2 SFDVKD. Losses at the gene ends were 5 bases for V and 3 bases for J; bases not matched to a gene: 7. The CDR3 bases are TGTGCCACCAGTGTCCAACTAGCGGGGGCGCACACCGGGGAGCTGTTTTTT. Its translation: CATSVQLAGAHTGELFF.

Only one count was recorded for this clone. CDR3 sequence (DNA): TGTGCCAGTAGCCTGGGGGGCTCTGGGGCCAACGTCCTGACTTTC. Its protein is CASSLGGSGANVLTF. This chain connects TRBV19 to TRBJ2-6, with D maybe TRBD2 (6 bases). V was clipped by 6 bases and J by 0 bases, with 9 bases between them. Germline CDR1 and CDR2: LNHDA and SQIVND (reference sequence). CDR3 length: 15 residues.

The V call is TRBV15, the J call TRBJ2-6; 9 bases are a match to TRBD1. Germline V gene data show CDR1 as LNHNV and CDR2 as YYDKDF (reference sequence). With 3 bases clipped from V and 3 bases from J, the junction kept 3 bases outside the gene matches. The length of the CDR3 is 16 residues. The CDR3 loop is CATSRTGGGGANVLTF. Here the CDR3 DNA reads TGTGCCACCAGCAGGACAGGGGGTGGTGGGGCCAACGTCCTGACTTTC. The full variable domain, completed using reference TRBV15 and TRBJ2-6, is DAMVIQNPRYQVTQFGKPVTLSCSQTLNHNVMYWYQQKSSQAPKLLFHYYDKDFNNEADTPDNFQSRRPNTSFCFLDIRSPGLGDTAMYLCATSRTGGGGANVLTFGAGSRLTVL.

This clone was seen only once. This chain connects TRBV13 to TRBJ2-4; 10 nucleotides line up with TRBD1. V lost 3 bases to trimming and J lost 2 bases; unmatched junction nucleotides: 4. This CDR3 is built from 16 residues. Germline loops: CDR1 PRHDT, CDR2 FYEKMQ (reference sequence). The CDR3 region is CASSFRTGGSKNIQYF. CDR3 in DNA: TGTGCCAGCAGCTTCCGGACAGGGGGGTCCAAAAACATTCAGTACTTC.

By sample fraction, this clone is large. This rearrangement joins TRBV7-2 to TRBJ2-1, with D uncertain. V lost 5 bases, J lost 6 bases, and 11 bases lay in between. CDR1 is SGHTA and CDR2 is FQGNSA in the germline V gene. This CDR3 comprises 13 residues. CDR3 sequence reads: CASSPYITNEQFF. The DNA for the CDR3 is TGTGCCAGCAGCCCGTATATAACCAATGAGCAGTTCTTC.

The chain joins TRBV6-5 to TRBJ1-2; TRBD1 agrees at 9 bases. CDR3 length: 14 residues. The germline V gene has CDR1 MNHEY and CDR2 SVGAGI. Losses at the gene ends were 6 bases for V and 4 bases for J; bases not matched to a gene: 6. This chain's CDR3 is CASSRDRAIYGYTF. DNA for the CDR3: TGTGCCAGCAGCCGGGACAGGGCGATCTATGGCTACACCTTC.

The chain carries TRBV21-1 and TRBJ2-5; the table's D call, TRBD1, has no DNA check behind it. TRBV21-1 corresponds to a pseudogene. The CDR3 runs to 17 residues. The DNA for the CDR3 is TGTGCCAGCAGCAAAGACAGGACATTAGAACAACAAGAGACCCAGTACTTC. Amino acid sequence: CASSKDRTLEQQETQYF.

This clone turned up a few times. The chain uses TRBV23-1 and TRBJ1-1; 11 nucleotides line up with TRBD1. TRBV23-1 is marked as an open reading frame, function uncertain. This CDR3 comprises 17 residues. V lost 1 base to trimming and J lost 0 bases; unmatched junction nucleotides: 4. The CDR3 coding sequence is TGCGCCAGCAGTCAATTCGGGACAGGGGGTTTGAACACTGAAGCTTTCTTT. Its protein product is CASSQFGTGGLNTEAFF.

J is TRBJ1-4 and V is TRBV5-1, with TRBD1 identical over 7 bases. Trimming took 4 bases from V and 2 from J; bases not matched to a gene: 2. Germline V gene data show CDR1 as SGHRS and CDR2 as YFSETQ. The CDR3 sequence is 14 residues long. CDR3 sequence reads: CASSVQGTNEKLFF. CDR3 DNA: TGCGCCAGCAGCGTACAGGGGACTAATGAAAAACTGTTTTTT.